This entry concerns a single TCR beta chain. The data are from a study of cytomegalovirus exposure and HLA in healthy donors. The PCR used 60 Vbeta and 13 Jbeta primers. Generated by immunoSEQ multiplex PCR, the TCRdb table keeps only in-frame clones and is missing some. The listing records 150,000 or so clones. CDR1 and CDR2 (germline): SGHAT, FQNNGV. This CDR3 spans 14 amino acids. V was pared by 6 bases and J by 7 bases, with 6 bases of the junction left unmatched. The chain is built from TRBV11-2 and TRBJ2-2; 9 bases agree with TRBD2. This sequence originates from a young man in good health and CMV-seronegative. Source material: PBMCs. The CDR3 DNA follows: TGTGCCAGCAGACTAGCGGGTTTCCTCGGGGAGCTGTTTTTT. Translation gives CASRLAGFLGELFF.